This TCR beta chain derives from a study of cytomegalovirus exposure and HLA in healthy donors. This clone was seen a single time. Its antigen is currently unknown. Study-wide results and limits: The majority of TCR sequences were rare, yet some public TCRs appeared in many donors. Analyses of presence and absence presupposed an approximately uniform sequencing depth across donors. CMV antigen specificity of a few CMV-associated chains was confirmed in vitro. In a later analysis, productive TCRs from donors in an Asian-associated ancestry cluster reportedly carried fewer N-insertions than the cohort mean.

The CDR3 runs 14 residues. With V trimmed by 4 bases and J by 5 bases, 4 bases remained unmatched. CDR1 is LGHNA and CDR2 is YSLEER in the germline V gene. PCR employed 60 Vbeta and 13 Jbeta primers. The data were produced by immunoSEQ multiplex PCR, yet TCRdb's version contains in-frame clones alone and is incomplete. The sample includes under 100,000 clones, over 60% seen only once; the top ten take 7% to 9%. The material sequenced was PBMCs. This chain connects TRBV4-3 to TRBJ2-1; the match to TRBD2 covers 8 bases. This receptor was taken from a human donor in good health. CDR3 in DNA: TGCGCCAGCAGCCCTGGACTAGCCAACAATGAGCAGTTCTTC. Protein: CASSPGLANNEQFF.